This is a list of T cell receptor beta chains from one sample in a study of a mutant IDH1 vaccine in newly diagnosed glioma. Antigens of these TCRs are unknown. Sequencing used immunoSEQ multiplex PCR; TCRdb keeps in-frame clones, though not all of them. The table has 35,000 to 45,000 clones, roughly four fifths seen once. The starting material was PBMCs, obtained from a glioma patient whose treatment included an IDH1 peptide vaccine. The source of these receptors is a woman in her forties or fifties with glioma. Both conserved end residues are part of each CDR3. The order of the fields is J gene, V gene, CDR3 length, D gene, clone size, CDR3 DNA, CDR3 protein. The D gene is left open where the match is weak. Not every row has a clone size; where given, it reads once, few, many or a size class.

TRBJ1-6 TRBV7-2 16 TRBD1 . TGTGCCAGCAGCTTAGTCACAGGGGGTTATAATTCACCCCTCCACTTT CASSLVTGGYNSPLHF
TRBJ1-6 TRBV10-3 15 . . TGTGCCATCAGTGAGCGGGGGGCGAGGAATTCACCCCTCCACTTT CAISERGARNSPLHF
TRBJ2-1 TRBV6-1 15 TRBD2 medium-sized TGTGCCAGCAGTGAACTAGCGGGGGATTACAATGAGCAGTTCTTC CASSELAGDYNEQFF
TRBJ1-5 TRBV18 13 . . TGTGCCAGCTCACCAGGGGAGGATCAGCCCCAGCATTTT CASSPGEDQPQHF
TRBJ2-5 TRBV19 15 . . TGTGCCAGTAGTATAGAGGGGACGGTTCAAGAGACCCAGTACTTC CASSIEGTVQETQYF
TRBJ2-7 TRBV6-5 13 . . TGTGCCAGCACCCGGGGGAGCTCCTACGAGCAGTACTTC CASTRGSSYEQYF
TRBJ1-5 TRBV7-8 16 . . TGTGCCAGCAGCTTAGCGGTGTGGACCCGGAATCAGCCCCAGCATTTT CASSLAVWTRNQPQHF
TRBJ1-1 TRBV28 13 TRBD1 . TGTGCCAGCAGTTTCAGGGGGGGCACTGAAGCTTTCTTT CASSFRGGTEAFF
TRBJ1-2 TRBV5-8 15 . few TGTGCCAGCAGCTTGTTAGGGGGAGACGCAGATGGCTACACCTTC CASSLLGGDADGYTF
TRBJ1-2 TRBV27 9 . . TGTGCCAGCGGCTCCCCCCACACCTTC CASGSPHTF
TRBJ2-1 TRBV25-1 14 . . TGTGCCAGCTCCCCGGGAAGGGGCAAGGATGAGCAGTTCTTC CASSPGRGKDEQFF
TRBJ1-5 TRBV6-1 15 TRBD1 . TGTGCCAGCGAAGAAAAAGGGGGCTCGAGTCAGCCCCAGCATTTT CASEEKGGSSQPQHF
TRBJ2-3 TRBV6-4 15 . . TGTGCCAGCAGTGTGTCAGGGATGGAGGGGGATACGCAGTATTTT CASSVSGMEGDTQYF
TRBJ1-2 TRBV2 14 . . TGTGCCAGCAGCCCACTCGGGGATGGCTATGGCTACACCTTC CASSPLGDGYGYTF
TRBJ1-2 TRBV27 16 TRBD1 . TGTGCCAGCAGACCCTCTCCATCCGGGACAGTCTATGGCTACACCTTC CASRPSPSGTVYGYTF
TRBJ1-2 TRBV25-1 13 . . TGTGCCAGCAGAGGGGGGGCTGGCTATGGCTACACCTTC CASRGGAGYGYTF
TRBJ2-2 TRBV15 16 . . TGTGCCACCAGCAGAGGGCGGGACGCGAACACCGGGGAGCTGTTTTTT CATSRGRDANTGELFF
TRBJ2-3 TRBV5-1 13 . few TGCGCCAGCAGCTCGGCGTCCACAGATACGCAGTATTTT CASSSASTDTQYF
TRBJ1-1 TRBV9 13 . few TGTGCCAGCAGCGTACGGGTGAACACTGAAGCTTTCTTT CASSVRVNTEAFF
TRBJ1-3 TRBV9 16 . . TGTGCCAGCAGCGTAGAATCGAGGGCTTCTGGAAACACCATATATTTT CASSVESRASGNTIYF
TRBJ1-6 TRBV7-9 16 TRBD1 . TGTGCCAGCAGGCGGACAGGGGGCTCTTCGGGTTCACCCCTCCACTTT CASRRTGGSSGSPLHF
TRBJ1-4 TRBV5-1 15 . . TGCGCCAGTCGTCCGTGGGGGGCTACAGACGAAAAACTGTTTTTT CASRPWGATDEKLFF
TRBJ2-7 TRBV4-1 14 . . TGCGCCAGCAGCCAAGATGTCTCGAGGAACGAGCAGTACTTC CASSQDVSRNEQYF
TRBJ1-2 TRBV13 16 TRBD1 . TGTGCCAGCAGCTTGGCCCGAGGACAGGGAGCTGAGCGCTACACCTTC CASSLARGQGAERYTF
TRBJ1-1 TRBV11-3 14 TRBD1 once TGTGCCAGCAGCTTAAGACAGGGAATGTCTGAAGCTTTCTTT CASSLRQGMSEAFF
TRBJ1-1 TRBV19 16 . once TGTGCCAGTAGGGTCCGGGGGGTTAAATTGAACACTGAAGCTTTCTTT CASRVRGVKLNTEAFF
TRBJ2-3 TRBV6-1 14 TRBD2 . TGTGCCAGCAGTGACGGACTAGCGGCAGATACGCAGTATTTT CASSDGLAADTQYF
TRBJ2-5 TRBV6-5 13 TRBD1 . TGTGCCAGCAGTCGAGACAGGGAGGAGACCCAGTACTTC CASSRDREETQYF
TRBJ2-7 TRBV18 12 . . TGTGCCAGCTCACAATACTCCTACGAGCAGTACTTC CASSQYSYEQYF
TRBJ1-1 TRBV6-5 16 . . TGTGCCAGCAGTTACTCGATTAGAGGGGGGGACACTGAAGCTTTCTTT CASSYSIRGGDTEAFF
TRBJ1-1 TRBV5-5 16 . . TGTGCCAGCAGCTCCATGATTGCGGGGGGGAACACTGAAGCTTTCTTT CASSSMIAGGNTEAFF
TRBJ1-1 TRBV18 15 TRBD1 . TGTGCCAGCTCACCACAGGGACAGTGGAACACTGAAGCTTTCTTT CASSPQGQWNTEAFF
TRBJ1-1 TRBV10-3 12 TRBD1 . TGTGCCAGCGAGAGCAGGGACAGTCTGACTTTCTTT CASESRDSLTFF
TRBJ2-7 TRBV5-5 12 TRBD2 . TGTGCCAGCAGCTTAGGCGGGGGCGAGCAGTACTTC CASSLGGGEQYF
TRBJ1-1 TRBV23-1 16 TRBD1 . TGCGCCAGCACCGCGAGACAGGGGGCCGTGAACACTGAAGCTTTCTTT CASTARQGAVNTEAFF
TRBJ1-5 TRBV27 14 . once TGTGCCAGCAGGCTACAGGGTAGCAATCAGCCCCAGCATTTT CASRLQGSNQPQHF
TRBJ1-1 TRBV9 15 . once TGTGCCAGCAGCGTAGGAGTGGTGGGGAACACTGAAGCTTTCTTT CASSVGVVGNTEAFF
TRBJ1-2 TRBV9 14 . . TGTGCCAGCAGCCCTACAGTGTTCAGGGATGGCTACACCTTC CASSPTVFRDGYTF
TRBJ1-1 TRBV6-1 10 . . TGTGCCAGCAGCGTTCGGTCAGCTTTCTTT CASSVRSAFF
TRBJ1-4 TRBV6-1 14 . . TGTGCCAGCAGAACAACAGGGTCGGGTGAAAAACTGTTTTTT CASRTTGSGEKLFF
TRBJ1-2 TRBV20-1 10 . . TGCAGTGCTAGATACCACGGCTACACCTTC CSARYHGYTF
TRBJ2-1 TRBV10-1 14 TRBD2 . TGCGCCAGCAGTGAGCCCGGACTAGCGGGGCTAAAGTTCTTC CASSEPGLAGLKFF